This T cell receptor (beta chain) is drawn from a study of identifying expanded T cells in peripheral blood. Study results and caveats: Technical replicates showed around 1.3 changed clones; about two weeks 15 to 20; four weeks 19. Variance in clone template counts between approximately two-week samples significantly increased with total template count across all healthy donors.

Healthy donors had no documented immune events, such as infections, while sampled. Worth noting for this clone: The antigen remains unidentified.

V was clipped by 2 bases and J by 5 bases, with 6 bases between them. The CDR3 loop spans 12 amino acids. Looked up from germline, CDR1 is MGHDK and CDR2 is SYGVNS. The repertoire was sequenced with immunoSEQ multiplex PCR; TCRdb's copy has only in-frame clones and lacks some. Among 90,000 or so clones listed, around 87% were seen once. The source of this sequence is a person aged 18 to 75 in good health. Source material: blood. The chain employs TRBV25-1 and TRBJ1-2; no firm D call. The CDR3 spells CASSEEVYGYTF. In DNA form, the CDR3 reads TGTGCCAGCAGTGAAGAGGTTTATGGCTACACCTTC.